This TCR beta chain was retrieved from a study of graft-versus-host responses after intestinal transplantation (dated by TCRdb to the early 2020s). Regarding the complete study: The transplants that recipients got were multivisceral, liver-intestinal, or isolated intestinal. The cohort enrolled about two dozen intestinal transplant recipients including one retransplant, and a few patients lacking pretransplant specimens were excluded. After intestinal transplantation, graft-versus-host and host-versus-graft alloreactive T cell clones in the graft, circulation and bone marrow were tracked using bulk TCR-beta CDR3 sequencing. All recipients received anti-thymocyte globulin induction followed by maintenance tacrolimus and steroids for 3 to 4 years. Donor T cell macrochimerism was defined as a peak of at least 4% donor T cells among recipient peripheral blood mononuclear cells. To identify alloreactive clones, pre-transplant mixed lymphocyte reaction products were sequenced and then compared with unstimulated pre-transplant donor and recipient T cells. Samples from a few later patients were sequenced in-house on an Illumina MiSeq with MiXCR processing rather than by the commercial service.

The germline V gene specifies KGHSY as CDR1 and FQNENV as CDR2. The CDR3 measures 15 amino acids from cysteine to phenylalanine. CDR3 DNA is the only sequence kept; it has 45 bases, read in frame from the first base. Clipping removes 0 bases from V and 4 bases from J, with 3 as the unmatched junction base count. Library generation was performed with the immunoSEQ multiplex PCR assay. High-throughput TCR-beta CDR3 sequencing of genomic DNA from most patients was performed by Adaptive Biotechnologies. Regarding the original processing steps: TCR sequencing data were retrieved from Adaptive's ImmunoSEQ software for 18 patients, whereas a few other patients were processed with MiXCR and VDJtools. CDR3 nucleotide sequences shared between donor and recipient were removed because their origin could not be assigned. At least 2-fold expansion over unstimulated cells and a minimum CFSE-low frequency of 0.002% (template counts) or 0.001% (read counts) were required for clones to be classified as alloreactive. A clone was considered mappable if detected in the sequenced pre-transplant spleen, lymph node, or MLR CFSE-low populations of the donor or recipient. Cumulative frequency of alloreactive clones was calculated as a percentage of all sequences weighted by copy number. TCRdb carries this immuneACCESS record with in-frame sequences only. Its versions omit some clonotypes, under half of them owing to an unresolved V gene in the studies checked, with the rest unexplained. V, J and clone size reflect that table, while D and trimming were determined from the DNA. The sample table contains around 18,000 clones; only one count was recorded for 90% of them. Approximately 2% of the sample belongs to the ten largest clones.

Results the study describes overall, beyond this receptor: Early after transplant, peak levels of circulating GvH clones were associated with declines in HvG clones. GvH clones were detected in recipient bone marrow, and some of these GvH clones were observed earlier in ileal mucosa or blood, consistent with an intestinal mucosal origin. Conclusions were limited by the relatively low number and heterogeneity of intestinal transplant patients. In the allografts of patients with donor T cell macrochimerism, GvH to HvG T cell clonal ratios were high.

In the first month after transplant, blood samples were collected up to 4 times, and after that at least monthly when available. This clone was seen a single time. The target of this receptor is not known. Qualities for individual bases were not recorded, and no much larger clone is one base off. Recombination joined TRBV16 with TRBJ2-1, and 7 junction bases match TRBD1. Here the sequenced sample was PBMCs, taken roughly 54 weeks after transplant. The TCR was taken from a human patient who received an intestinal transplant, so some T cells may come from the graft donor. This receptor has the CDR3 CASSQSGGRYNEQFF. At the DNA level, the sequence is TGTGCCAGCAGCCAATCAGGGGGCAGGTACAATGAGCAGTTCTTC. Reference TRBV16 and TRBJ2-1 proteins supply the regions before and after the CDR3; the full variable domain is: GEEVAQTPKHLVRGEGQKAKLYCAPIKGHSYVFWYQQVLKNEFKFLISFQNENVFDETGMPKERFSAKCLPNSPCSLEIQATKLEDSAVYFCASSQSGGRYNEQFFGPGTRLTVL.